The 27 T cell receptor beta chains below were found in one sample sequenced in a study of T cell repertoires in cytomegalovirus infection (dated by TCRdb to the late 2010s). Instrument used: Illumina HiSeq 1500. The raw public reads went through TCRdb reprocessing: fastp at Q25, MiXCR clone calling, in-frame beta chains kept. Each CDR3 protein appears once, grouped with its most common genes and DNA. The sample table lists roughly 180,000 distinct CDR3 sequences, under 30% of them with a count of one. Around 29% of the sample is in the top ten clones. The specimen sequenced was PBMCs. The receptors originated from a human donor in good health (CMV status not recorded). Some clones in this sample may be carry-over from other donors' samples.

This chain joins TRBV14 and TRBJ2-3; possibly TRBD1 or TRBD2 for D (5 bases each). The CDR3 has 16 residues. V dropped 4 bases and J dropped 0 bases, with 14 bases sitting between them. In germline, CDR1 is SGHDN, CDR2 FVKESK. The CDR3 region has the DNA TGTGCCAGCAGCCCCTACCGGGACCAGAGCACAGATACGCAGTATTTT. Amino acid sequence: CASSPYRDQSTDTQYF.

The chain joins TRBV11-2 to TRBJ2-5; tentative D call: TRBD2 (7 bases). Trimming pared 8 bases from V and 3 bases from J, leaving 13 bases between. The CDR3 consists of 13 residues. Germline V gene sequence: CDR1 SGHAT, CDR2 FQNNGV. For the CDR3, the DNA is TGTGCCAGCGGGGGGGCTCCTGAAGAGACCCAGTACTTC. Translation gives CASGGAPEETQYF.

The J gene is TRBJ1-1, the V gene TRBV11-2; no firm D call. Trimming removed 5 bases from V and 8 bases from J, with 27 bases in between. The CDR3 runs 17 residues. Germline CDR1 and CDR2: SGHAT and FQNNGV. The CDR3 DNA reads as TGTGCCAGCAGCCCCCCTGTGAAGTCGGATGATATATTCGAAGCTTTCTTT. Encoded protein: CASSPPVKSDDIFEAFF. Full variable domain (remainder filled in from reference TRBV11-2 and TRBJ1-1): EAGVAQSPRYKIIEKRQSVAFWCNPISGHATLYWYQQILGQGPKLLIQFQNNGVVDDSQLPKDRFSAERLKGVDSTLKIQPAKLEDSAVYLCASSPPVKSDDIFEAFFGQGTRLTVV.

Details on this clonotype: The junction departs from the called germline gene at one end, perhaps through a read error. The CDR3 reads CVSSLEEGLRYTF. CDR3 DNA sequence: TGTGTCAGCAGCTTAGAGGAAGGACTGCGCTACACCTTC. V usage is TRBV7-8 and J usage is TRBJ1-2; no firm D call. Germline CDR1 is SGHVS and CDR2 is FQNEAQ. This CDR3 is built from 13 residues.

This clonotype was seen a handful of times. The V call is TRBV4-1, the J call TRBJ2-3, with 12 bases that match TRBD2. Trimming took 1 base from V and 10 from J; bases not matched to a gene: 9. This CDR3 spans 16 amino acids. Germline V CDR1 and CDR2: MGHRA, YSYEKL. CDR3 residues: CASSQGLASGGGAQYF. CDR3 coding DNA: TGCGCCAGCAGCCAAGGTTTGGCTAGCGGGGGGGGGGCGCAGTATTTT.

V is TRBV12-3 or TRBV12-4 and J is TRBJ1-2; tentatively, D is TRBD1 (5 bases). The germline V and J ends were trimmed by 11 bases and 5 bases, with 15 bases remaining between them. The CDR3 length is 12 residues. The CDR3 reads CAGGEWAYGYTF. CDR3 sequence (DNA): TGTGCCGGAGGGGAGTGGGCTTATGGCTACACCTTC.

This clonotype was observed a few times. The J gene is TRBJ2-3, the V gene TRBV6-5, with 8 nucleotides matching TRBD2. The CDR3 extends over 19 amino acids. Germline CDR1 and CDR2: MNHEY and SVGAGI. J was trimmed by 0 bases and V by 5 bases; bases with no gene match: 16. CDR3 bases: TGTGCCAGCAGTGGGTCCCTTTGGTGGGCGGGGGGAAGCACAGATACGCAGTATTTT. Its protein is CASSGSLWWAGGSTDTQYF.

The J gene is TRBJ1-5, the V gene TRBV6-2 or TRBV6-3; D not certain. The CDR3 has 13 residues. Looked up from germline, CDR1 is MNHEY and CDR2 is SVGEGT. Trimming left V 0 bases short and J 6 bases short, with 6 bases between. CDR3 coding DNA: TGTGCCAGCAGTTACTCGCACGGTCAGCCCCAGCATTTT. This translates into CASSYSHGQPQHF.

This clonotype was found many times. The CDR3 loop is CASSHRDTRHNEQFF. Here the CDR3 DNA reads TGTGCCAGCAGCCACCGGGACACCAGACACAATGAGCAGTTCTTC. This chain joins TRBV5-6 and TRBJ2-1, with D perhaps TRBD1 (6 bases). V was pared by 4 bases and J by 5 bases, with 16 bases between. The CDR3 sequence is 15 residues long. Germline values: CDR1 SGHDT, CDR2 YYEEEE.

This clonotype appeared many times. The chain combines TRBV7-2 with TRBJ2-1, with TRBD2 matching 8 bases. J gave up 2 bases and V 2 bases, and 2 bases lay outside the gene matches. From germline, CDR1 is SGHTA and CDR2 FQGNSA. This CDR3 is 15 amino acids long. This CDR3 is CASSLQRGPYNEQFF. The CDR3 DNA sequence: TGTGCCAGCAGCTTACAGCGGGGGCCCTACAATGAGCAGTTCTTC.

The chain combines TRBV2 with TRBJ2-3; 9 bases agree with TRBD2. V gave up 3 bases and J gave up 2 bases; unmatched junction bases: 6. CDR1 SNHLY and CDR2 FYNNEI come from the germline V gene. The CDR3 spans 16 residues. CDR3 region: CASSDWGTSPTDTQYF. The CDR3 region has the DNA TGTGCCAGCAGTGACTGGGGGACTAGCCCCACAGATACGCAGTATTTT.

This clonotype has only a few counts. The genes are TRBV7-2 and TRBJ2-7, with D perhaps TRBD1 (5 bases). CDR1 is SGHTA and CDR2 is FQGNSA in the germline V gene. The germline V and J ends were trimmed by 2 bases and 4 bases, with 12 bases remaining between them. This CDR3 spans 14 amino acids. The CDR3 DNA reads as TGTGCCAGCAGCTTAAGTGGCAGGGAATACGAGCAGTACTTC. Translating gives CASSLSGREYEQYF.

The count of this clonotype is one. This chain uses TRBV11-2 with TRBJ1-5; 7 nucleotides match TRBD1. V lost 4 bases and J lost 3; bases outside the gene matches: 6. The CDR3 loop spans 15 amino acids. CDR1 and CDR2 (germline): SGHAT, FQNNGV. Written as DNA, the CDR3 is TGTGCCAGCAGCTCAGGACAGGTGCACAATCAGCCCCAGCATTTT. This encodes CASSSGQVHNQPQHF.

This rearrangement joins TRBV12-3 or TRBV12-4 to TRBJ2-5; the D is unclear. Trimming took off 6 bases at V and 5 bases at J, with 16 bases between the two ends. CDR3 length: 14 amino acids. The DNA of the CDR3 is TGTGCCAGCAGCCGAGCTAGTAGAGCGGAGACCCAGTACTTC. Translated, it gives CASSRASRAETQYF.

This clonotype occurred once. The CDR3 is CASSLDPALQGPVNTEAFF. The CDR3 nucleotides are TGTGCCAGCAGCTTAGATCCTGCTTTACAGGGGCCAGTGAACACTGAAGCTTTCTTT. The chain recombines TRBV11-3 with TRBJ1-1; 7 nucleotides line up with TRBD1. V lost 0 bases, J lost 0 bases, and 13 bases stayed unmatched. Germline V gene lookup returns CDR1 SGHNT and CDR2 YENEEA. The CDR3 is 19 amino acids.

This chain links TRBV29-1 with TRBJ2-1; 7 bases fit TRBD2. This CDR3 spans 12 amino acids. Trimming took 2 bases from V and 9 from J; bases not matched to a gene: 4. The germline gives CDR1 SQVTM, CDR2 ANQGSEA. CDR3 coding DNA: TGCAGCGTTGAAAAACTAGCGACTGAGCAGTTCTTC. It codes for CSVEKLATEQFF.

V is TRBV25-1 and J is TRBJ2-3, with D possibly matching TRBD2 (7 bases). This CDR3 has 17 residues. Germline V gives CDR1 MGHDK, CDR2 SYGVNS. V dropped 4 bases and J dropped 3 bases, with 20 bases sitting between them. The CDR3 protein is CASSGVRGGKLTDTQYF. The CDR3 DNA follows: TGTGCCAGCAGTGGTGTAAGGGGGGGCAAGTTGACAGATACGCAGTATTTT.

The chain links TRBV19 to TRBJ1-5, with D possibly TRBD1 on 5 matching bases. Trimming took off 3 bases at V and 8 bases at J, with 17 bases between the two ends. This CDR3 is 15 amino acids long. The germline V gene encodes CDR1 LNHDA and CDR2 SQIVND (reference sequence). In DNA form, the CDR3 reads TGTGCCAGTAGTATCACCCAGGGTGAGACGGAGCCCCAGCATTTT. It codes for CASSITQGETEPQHF.

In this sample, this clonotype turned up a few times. CDR3 in amino acids: CASSPYRGGTGELFF. CDR3 nucleotides: TGTGCCAGCAGCCCCTACAGGGGCGGAACCGGGGAGCTGTTTTTT. The chain recombines TRBV5-4 with TRBJ2-2, with 7 bases aligning to TRBD1. The CDR3 covers 15 residues. The V gene end was trimmed by 4 bases and the J gene end by 5 bases; junction bases not matched to a gene: 8. The germline V gene encodes CDR1 SGHNT and CDR2 YYREEE (reference sequence).

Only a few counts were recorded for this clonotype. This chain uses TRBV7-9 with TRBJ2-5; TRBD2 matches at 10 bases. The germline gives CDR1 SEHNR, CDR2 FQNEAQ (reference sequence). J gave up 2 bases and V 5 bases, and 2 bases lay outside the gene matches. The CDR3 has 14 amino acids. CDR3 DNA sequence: TGTGCCAGCAGCGGAGCGGGAGGGCAAGAGACCCAGTACTTC. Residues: CASSGAGGQETQYF. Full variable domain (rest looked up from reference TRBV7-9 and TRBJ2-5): DTGVSQNPRHKITKRGQNVTFRCDPISEHNRLYWYRQTLGQGPEFLTYFQNEAQLEKSRLLSDRFSAERPKGSFSTLEIQRTEQGDSAMYLCASSGAGGQETQYFGPGTRLLVL.

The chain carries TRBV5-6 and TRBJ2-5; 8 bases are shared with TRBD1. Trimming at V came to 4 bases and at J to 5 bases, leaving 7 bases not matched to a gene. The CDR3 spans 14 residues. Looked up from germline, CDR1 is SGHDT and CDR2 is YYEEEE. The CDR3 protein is CASSPWDRRETQYF. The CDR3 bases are TGTGCCAGCAGCCCGTGGGACAGGAGGGAGACCCAGTACTTC.

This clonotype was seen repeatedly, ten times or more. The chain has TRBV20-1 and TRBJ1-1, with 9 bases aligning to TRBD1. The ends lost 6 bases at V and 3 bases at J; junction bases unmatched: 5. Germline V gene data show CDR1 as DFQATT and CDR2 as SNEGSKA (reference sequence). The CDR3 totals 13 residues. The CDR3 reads CSAGTGSDTEAFF. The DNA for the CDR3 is TGCAGTGCGGGGACAGGGTCGGACACTGAAGCTTTCTTT.

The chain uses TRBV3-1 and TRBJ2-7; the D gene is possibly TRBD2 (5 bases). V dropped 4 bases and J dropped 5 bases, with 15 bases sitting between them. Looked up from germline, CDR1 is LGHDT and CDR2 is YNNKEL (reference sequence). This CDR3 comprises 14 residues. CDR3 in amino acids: CASSRTGEWHEQYF. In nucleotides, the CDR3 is TGTGCCAGCAGCCGAACCGGGGAGTGGCACGAGCAGTACTTC.

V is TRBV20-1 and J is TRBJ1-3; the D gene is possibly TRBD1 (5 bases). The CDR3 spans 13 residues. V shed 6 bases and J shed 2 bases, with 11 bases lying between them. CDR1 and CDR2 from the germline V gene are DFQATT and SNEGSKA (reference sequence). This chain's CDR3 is CSAGDRAGNTIYF. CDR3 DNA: TGCAGTGCCGGGGACCGGGCTGGAAACACCATATATTTT.

CDR3 protein: CASSPRDGGGNTIYF. The CDR3 nucleotides are TGTGCCAGCAGCCCACGGGACGGGGGAGGAAACACCATATATTTT. J is TRBJ1-3 and V is TRBV12-3 or TRBV12-4; perhaps TRBD1 as D (5 bases). This CDR3 spans 15 amino acids. The V and J ends lost 6 bases and 4 bases respectively, with 16 bases between them.

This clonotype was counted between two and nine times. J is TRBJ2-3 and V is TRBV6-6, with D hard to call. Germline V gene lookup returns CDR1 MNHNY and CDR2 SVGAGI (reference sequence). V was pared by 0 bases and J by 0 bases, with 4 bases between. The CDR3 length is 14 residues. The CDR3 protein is CASSYSGSTDTQYF. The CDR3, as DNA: TGTGCCAGCAGTTACTCAGGGAGCACAGATACGCAGTATTTT.

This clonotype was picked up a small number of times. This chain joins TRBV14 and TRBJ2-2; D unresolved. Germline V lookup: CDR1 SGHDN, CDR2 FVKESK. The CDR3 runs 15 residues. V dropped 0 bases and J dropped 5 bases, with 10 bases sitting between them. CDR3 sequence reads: CASSQELGITGELFF. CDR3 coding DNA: TGTGCCAGCAGCCAAGAGCTGGGAATTACCGGGGAGCTGTTTTTT.